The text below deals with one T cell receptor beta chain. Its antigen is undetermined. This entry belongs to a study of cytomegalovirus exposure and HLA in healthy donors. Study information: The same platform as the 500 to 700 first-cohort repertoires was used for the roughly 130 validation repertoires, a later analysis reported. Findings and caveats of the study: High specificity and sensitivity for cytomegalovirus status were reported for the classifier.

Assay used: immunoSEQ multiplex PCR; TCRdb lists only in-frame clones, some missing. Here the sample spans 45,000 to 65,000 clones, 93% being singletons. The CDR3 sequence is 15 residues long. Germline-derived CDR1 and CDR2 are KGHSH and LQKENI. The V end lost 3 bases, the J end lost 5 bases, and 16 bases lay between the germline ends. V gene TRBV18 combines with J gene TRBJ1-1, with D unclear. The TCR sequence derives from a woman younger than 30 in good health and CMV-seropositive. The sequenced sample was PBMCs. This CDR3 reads CASSPNTNDWTEAFF. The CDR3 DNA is TGTGCCAGCTCACCGAACACGAATGATTGGACTGAAGCTTTCTTT.